This entry concerns a single TCR beta chain. Its antigen has not been determined. Per-base qualities were not stored, and no clone one base away is much larger. This sample was taken from a study of beta chain features in type 1 diabetes (dated by TCRdb to the late 2010s). Some background on the complete study: Patients and healthy donors did not differ in mean age, gender distribution, total cell number or subset yield. Regulatory and stem cell-like memory subsets were isolated from only 8 patients and roughly eight healthy donors, whereas naive and central memory subsets came from all 28 donors. The study compared TCRB repertoires of sorted circulating CD4+ T cell subsets between recently diagnosed type 1 diabetes patients and matched healthy donors. A total of roughly 110 million sorted cells were examined across all samples, and the number of cells per subset was strongly correlated with RNA yield. On the study overall, not on this receptor specifically: Sequencing cDNA rather than genomic DNA could over-represent highly expressing activated cells, although activation and CD3 levels did not differ between groups. Shorter templates might have been favored by PCR, but patient and control samples were amplified and corrected together, so both groups would have been affected equally by any skew. A moderate but significant shortening of TCRB CDR3 length was observed in type 1 diabetes patients in all four CD4+ subsets. Naive, central memory and regulatory TCRB repertoires appeared more similar among patients than among healthy donors. Because small numbers of individuals were included in the HLA sub-analyses, any influence of HLA type on TCRB rearrangement was left unresolved. Fewer insertions and more nucleotide deletions at VDJ recombination sites were observed in patients with type 1 diabetes, implying thymic rearrangement abnormalities.

The High Capacity cDNA Reverse Transcription Kit was used to reverse transcribe all of the isolated RNA, meaning that expressed TCRB transcripts were what got sequenced. Naive, central memory and regulatory T cell samples underwent deep immunoSEQ sequencing, averaging about 3.5 million total reads per sample. After sorted cells were lysed in RLT buffer, RNA was extracted with DNase-treated RNeasy Micro or Mini kits, with the choice depending on cell number. To prevent cross-contamination, each cell subset was processed individually, whereas patient and healthy donor samples were processed jointly. Using the immunoSEQ multiplex PCR, TCRB sequences were amplified from cDNA into 87-bp fragments spanning the CDR3 region. Sequencing of the amplicons was performed on the Illumina HiSeq platform. The source study handled its data this way. PCR bias was corrected computationally using synthetic template baselines, and reads within Hamming distance 2 were collapsed, with unmergeable singletons discarded. Reads were aligned against IMGT to assign V, D and J genes, CDR3 length and insertions or deletions at six rearrangement sites. Within each subset, clonotype counts were normalized to the number of sorted cells before true diversity and Gini coefficients were calculated with the tcR R package. Repertoire sharing was quantified using the overlap coefficient calculated on TCRB nucleotide sequences. As a proxy for the pre-selection repertoire, out-of-frame TCRB sequences from naive cells were analyzed. TCRdb stores this immuneACCESS table with in-frame sequences only. Part of the clones is absent; in the studies checked, under half of the shortfall reflects unresolved V genes, and no reason is known for the rest. V and J calls and clone size are those listed in that table; D and trimming were worked out from the DNA. The sample table shows under 850,000 clones, and roughly 13% are seen once. 0.022% of the sample comes from the top ten.

Each donor gave one peripheral blood draw, roughly 120 mL on average, collected into heparinised tubes. A BD FACSAria II and a panel including CD45RO, CCR7, CD25, CD127, CD95 and CD27 were used to sort naive, central memory, regulatory and stem cell-like memory CD4+ T cells. A purity above 95% was achieved for all sorted populations. PBMCs were isolated immediately by Lymphoprep density gradient centrifugation and stained directly without culture. Samples were stained and sorted in pairs, with one healthy donor and one patient per experiment, so that batch effects were minimized. The germline V gene yields MNHEY for CDR1 and SVGAGI for CDR2. The junction carries 12 bases between V and J, which are trimmed by 6 bases and 1 base respectively. Inclusive of the bounding cysteine and phenylalanine, the CDR3 is 14 residues long. The entry retains the CDR3 DNA only, 42 bases that are in frame from base 1.

Recombination linked TRBV6-5 to TRBJ2-5; a weak D assignment points to TRBD1 (6 bases agree). This clonotype was obtained from a man between 18 and 35 years old with type 1 diabetes. The sequencing sample was made of naive CD4+ T cells from blood. The sample's cell subset or site label, in plain terms: true naive CD4+ T cells. The CDR3 region has the sequence CASRSTGLQETQYF. The DNA is TGTGCCAGCAGATCGACAGGACTCCAAGAGACCCAGTACTTC.